This T cell receptor beta chain emerged from a study of CD8 T cells in ankylosing spondylitis. The study, taken as a whole, reports: Characteristic of ankylosing spondylitis blood, it appeared, was a TCR beta motif comprising roughly eight highly homologous variants.

Quantitative 5'-RACE was performed with molecular barcodes, and it yielded the TCR beta libraries. One entry per CDR3 protein, called by TCRdb with MiXCR from the 5' RACE reads. The data hold about 90,000 distinct CDR3 sequences, with approximately 9.6% observed a single time. This clonotype was observed a few times. Its antigen is undetermined. This CDR3 comprises 14 residues. CDR1 and CDR2 (germline): MNHEY, SMNVEV (reference sequence). J was trimmed by 9 bases and V by 5 bases; bases with no gene match: 7. The TCR originated in a male donor with ankylosing spondylitis. Sample: blood, either unsorted or a sorted T cell fraction (not recorded which). This rearrangement joins TRBV27 to TRBJ1-6; TRBD1 matches at 7 bases. The CDR3: CASSATGVGSPLHF. CDR3 in DNA: TGTGCCAGCAGTGCAACAGGGGTAGGTTCACCCCTCCACTTT.